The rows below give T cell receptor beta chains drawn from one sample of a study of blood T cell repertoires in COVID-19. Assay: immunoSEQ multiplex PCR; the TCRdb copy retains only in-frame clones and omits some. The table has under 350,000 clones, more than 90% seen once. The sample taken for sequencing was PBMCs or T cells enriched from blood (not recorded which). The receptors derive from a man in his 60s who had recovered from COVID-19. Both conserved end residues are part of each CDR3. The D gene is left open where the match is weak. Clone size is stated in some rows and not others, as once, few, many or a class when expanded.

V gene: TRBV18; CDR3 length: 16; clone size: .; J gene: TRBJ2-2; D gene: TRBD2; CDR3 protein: CASSLLAGGVTGELFF; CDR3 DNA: TGTGCCAGCTCACTGCTAGCGGGAGGCGTTACCGGGGAGCTGTTTTTT
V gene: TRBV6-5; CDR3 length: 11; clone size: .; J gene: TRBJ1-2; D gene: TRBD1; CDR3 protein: CASRTGGGYTF; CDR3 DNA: TGTGCCAGCCGGACAGGGGGCGGCTACACCTTC
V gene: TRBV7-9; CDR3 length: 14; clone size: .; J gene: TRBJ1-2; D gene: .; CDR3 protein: CASSSQNVGYGYTF; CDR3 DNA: TGTGCCAGCAGCTCCCAGAACGTTGGCTATGGCTACACCTTC
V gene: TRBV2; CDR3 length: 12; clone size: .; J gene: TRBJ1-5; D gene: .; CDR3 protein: CASSDKYQPQHF; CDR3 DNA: TGTGCCAGCAGTGATAAATATCAGCCCCAGCATTTT
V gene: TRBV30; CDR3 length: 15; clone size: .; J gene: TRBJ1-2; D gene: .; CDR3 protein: CAWSPGGVEGYGYTF; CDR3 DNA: TGTGCCTGGAGTCCGGGGGGGGTGGAAGGATATGGCTACACCTTC
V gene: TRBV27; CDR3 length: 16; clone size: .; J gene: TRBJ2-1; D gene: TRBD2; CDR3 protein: CASTSTSGEAYNEQFF; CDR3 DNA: TGTGCCAGCACTTCAACAAGCGGGGAGGCCTACAATGAGCAGTTCTTC
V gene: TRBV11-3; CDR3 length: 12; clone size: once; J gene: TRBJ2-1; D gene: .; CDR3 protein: CASGGGASEQFF; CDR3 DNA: TGTGCCAGCGGAGGGGGGGCCAGTGAGCAGTTCTTC
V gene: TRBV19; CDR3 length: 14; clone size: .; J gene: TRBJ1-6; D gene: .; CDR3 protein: CASSATGTNSPLHF; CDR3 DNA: TGTGCCAGTAGTGCCACAGGGACGAATTCACCCCTCCACTTT
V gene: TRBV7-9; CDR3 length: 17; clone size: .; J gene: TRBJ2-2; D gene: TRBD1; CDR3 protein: CASSPALRQGASGELFF; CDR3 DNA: TGTGCCAGCAGCCCCGCTTTGCGACAGGGGGCATCCGGGGAGCTGTTTTTT
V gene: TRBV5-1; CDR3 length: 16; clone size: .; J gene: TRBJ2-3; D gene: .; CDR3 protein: CASTKRGHSREDTQYF; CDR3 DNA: TGCGCCAGCACAAAAAGAGGACATTCAAGGGAAGATACGCAGTATTTT
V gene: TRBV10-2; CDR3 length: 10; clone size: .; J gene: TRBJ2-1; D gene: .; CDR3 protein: CASSGGEQFF; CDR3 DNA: TGCGCCAGCAGTGGAGGCGAGCAGTTCTTC
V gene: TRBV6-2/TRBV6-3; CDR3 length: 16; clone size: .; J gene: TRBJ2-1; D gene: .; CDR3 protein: CAGSLTRQAPYNEQFF; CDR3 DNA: TGTGCCGGCAGCCTAACGCGACAGGCCCCCTACAATGAGCAGTTCTTC
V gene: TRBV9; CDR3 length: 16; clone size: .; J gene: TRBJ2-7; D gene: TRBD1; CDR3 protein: CASSVSPGQGADEQYF; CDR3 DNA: TGTGCCAGCAGCGTATCGCCGGGACAGGGGGCAGATGAGCAGTACTTC
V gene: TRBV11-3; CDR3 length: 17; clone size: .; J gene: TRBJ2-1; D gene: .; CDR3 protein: CASSSNPRSLALGEQFF; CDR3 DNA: TGTGCCAGCAGCTCTAACCCTAGGAGCCTAGCGTTGGGTGAGCAGTTCTTC
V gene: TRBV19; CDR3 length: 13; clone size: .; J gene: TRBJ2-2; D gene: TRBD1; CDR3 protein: CASIRTGSGELFF; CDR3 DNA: TGTGCCAGTATCAGGACAGGGTCTGGGGAGCTGTTTTTT
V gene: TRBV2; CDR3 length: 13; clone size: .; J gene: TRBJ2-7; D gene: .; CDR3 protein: CASSDKSPYEQYF; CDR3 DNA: TGTGCCAGCAGTGACAAGAGCCCCTACGAGCAGTACTTC
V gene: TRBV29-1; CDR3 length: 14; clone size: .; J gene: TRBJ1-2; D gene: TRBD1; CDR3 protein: CSVSDRGTNYGYTF; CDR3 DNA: TGCAGCGTCTCGGACAGGGGGACCAACTATGGCTACACCTTC
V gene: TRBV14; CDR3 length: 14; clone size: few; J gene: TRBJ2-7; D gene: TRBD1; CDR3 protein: CASSGLDRASEQYF; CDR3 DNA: TGTGCCAGCAGCGGGTTGGACAGGGCGAGCGAGCAGTACTTC
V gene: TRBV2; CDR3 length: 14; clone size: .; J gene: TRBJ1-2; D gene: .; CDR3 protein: CASSGTGKRNGYTF; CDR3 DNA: TGTGCCAGCAGTGGTACGGGAAAAAGAAATGGCTACACCTTC
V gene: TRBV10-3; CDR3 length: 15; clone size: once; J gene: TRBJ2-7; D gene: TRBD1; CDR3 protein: CAISDYGTGVHEQYF; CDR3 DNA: TGTGCCATCAGTGATTACGGGACAGGGGTTCACGAGCAGTACTTC
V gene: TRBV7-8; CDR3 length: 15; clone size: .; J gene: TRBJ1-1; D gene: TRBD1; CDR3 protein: CASSGTGASNTEAFF; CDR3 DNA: TGTGCCAGCAGCGGGACAGGCGCATCGAACACTGAAGCTTTCTTT
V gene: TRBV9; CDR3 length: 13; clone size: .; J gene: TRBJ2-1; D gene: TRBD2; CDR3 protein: CASSKRGRDEQFF; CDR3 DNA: TGTGCCAGCAGCAAGCGGGGTCGGGATGAGCAGTTCTTC
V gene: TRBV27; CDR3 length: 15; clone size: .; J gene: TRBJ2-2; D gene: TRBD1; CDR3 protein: CASSSSGTATGELFF; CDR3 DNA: TGTGCCAGCAGTTCCTCCGGGACAGCCACCGGGGAGCTGTTTTTT
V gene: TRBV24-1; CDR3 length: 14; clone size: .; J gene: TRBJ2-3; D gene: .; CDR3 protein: CATSQWGDTDTQYF; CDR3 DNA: TGTGCCACCTCCCAATGGGGAGACACAGATACGCAGTATTTT
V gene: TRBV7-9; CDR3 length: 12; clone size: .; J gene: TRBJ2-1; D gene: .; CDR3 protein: CASRGTSNEQFF; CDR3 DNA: TGTGCCAGCAGGGGGACAAGCAATGAGCAGTTCTTC
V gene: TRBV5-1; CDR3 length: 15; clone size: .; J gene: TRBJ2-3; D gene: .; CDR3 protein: CASSPSGTNTDTQYF; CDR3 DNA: TGCGCCAGCAGCCCTTCTGGGACAAACACAGATACGCAGTATTTT
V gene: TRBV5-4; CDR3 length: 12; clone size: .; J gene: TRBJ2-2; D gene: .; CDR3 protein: CASSFYTGELFF; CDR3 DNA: TGTGCCAGCAGCTTCTACACCGGGGAGCTGTTTTTT
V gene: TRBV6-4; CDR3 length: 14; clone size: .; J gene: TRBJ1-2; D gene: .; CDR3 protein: CASSSGGHGYGYTF; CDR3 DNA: TGTGCCAGCAGTAGTGGTGGGCACGGCTATGGCTACACCTTC
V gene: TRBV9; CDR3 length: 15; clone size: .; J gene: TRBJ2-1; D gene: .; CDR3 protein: CASSVGGAEYNEQFF; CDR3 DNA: TGTGCCAGCAGCGTAGGCGGGGCGGAATACAATGAGCAGTTCTTC
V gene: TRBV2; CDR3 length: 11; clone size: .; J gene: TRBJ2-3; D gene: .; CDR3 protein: CASSQTDTQYF; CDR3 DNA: TGTGCCAGCAGTCAGACAGATACGCAGTATTTT
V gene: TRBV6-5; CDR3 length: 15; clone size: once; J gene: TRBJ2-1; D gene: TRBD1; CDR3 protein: CASSRNRGSYNEQFF; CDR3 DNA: TGTGCCAGCAGTCGAAACAGGGGCTCCTACAATGAGCAGTTCTTC
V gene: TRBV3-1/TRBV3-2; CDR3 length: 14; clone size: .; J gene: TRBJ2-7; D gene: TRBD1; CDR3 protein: CASGPGTGPYEQYF; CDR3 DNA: TGTGCCAGCGGCCCGGGGACAGGGCCCTACGAGCAGTACTTC
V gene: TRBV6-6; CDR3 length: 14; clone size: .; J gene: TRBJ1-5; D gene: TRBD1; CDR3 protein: CASEGQGGNQPQHF; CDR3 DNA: TGTGCCAGCGAAGGACAGGGGGGCAATCAGCCCCAGCATTTT
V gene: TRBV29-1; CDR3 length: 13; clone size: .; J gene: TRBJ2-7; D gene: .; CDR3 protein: CSASGRGSYEQYF; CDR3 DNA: TGCAGCGCATCCGGAAGGGGCTCCTACGAGCAGTACTTC
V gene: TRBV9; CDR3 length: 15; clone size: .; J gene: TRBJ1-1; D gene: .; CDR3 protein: CASSVATVSNTEAFF; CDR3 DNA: TGTGCCAGCAGCGTGGCGACAGTCTCGAACACTGAAGCTTTCTTT
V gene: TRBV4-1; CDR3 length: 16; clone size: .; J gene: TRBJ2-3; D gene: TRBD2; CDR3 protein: CASSQVASGRRDTQYF; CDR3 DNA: TGCGCCAGCAGCCAAGTAGCTAGCGGGAGGCGAGATACGCAGTATTTT
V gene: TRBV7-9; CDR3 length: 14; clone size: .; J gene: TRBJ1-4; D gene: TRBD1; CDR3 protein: CASSSGQGDEKLFF; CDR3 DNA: TGTGCCAGCAGCTCCGGACAGGGAGATGAAAAACTGTTTTTT
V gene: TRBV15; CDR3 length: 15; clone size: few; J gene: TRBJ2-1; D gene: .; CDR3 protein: CATSRGSFSYNEQFF; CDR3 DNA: TGTGCCACCAGCAGAGGGAGCTTCTCCTACAATGAGCAGTTCTTC
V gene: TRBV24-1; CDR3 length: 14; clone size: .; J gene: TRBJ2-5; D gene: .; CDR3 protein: CATSEPSDQETQYF; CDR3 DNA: TGTGCCACCAGTGAACCTAGCGACCAAGAGACCCAGTACTTC
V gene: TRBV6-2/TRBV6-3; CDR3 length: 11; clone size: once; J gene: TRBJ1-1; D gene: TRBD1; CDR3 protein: CASSHRGQAFF; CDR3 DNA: TGTGCCAGCAGTCACAGGGGGCAGGCTTTCTTT